The next 29 T cell receptor beta chains were all read from a single sample in a study of blood T cells in healthy people across ages. Primers used in a second PCR of about 6 to 12 cycles were a sample-barcoded 5' primer and a J-beta primer mix. TCRdb passed the 5' RACE reads through MiXCR, listing each CDR3 protein once. The sample records 850,000 to 1,300,000 distinct CDR3 sequences, more than 40% being singletons. Sequencing used blood. The receptors were sampled from a woman aged 55-70 years in good health.

There are a few counts of this clonotype. This rearrangement joins TRBV29-1 to TRBJ2-4; the D gene is possibly TRBD1 (5 bases). Near its end, the DNA agrees better with TRBJ2-7, so the J call may be wrong. CDR3 length equals 12 residues. Looked up from germline, CDR1 is SQVTM and CDR2 is ANQGSEA. CDR3 region: CSVGGREYEQYF. Here the CDR3 DNA reads TGCAGCGTTGGCGGCAGGGAATACGAGCAGTACTTC.

In the case of this clonotype: A read error may account for a junction end that differs from germline. The J gene is TRBJ2-3, the V gene TRBV7-3; TRBD2 is a possible D gene (6 bases). Germline V gene sequence: CDR1 SGHTA, CDR2 FQGTGA. The CDR3 extends over 15 amino acids. The CDR3 protein is CACSSAPGGTDTQYF. DNA for the CDR3: TGTGCCTGCAGCTCCGCCCCGGGGGGCACAGATACGCAGTATTTT.

The sample holds a few counts of this clonotype. The genes are TRBV12-3 or TRBV12-4 and TRBJ2-1, with D perhaps given as TRBD1 or TRBD2 (5 bases each). The germline V and J ends were trimmed by 3 bases and 0 bases, with 15 bases remaining between them. The CDR3 consists of 17 residues. This chain's CDR3 is CASSFGVGLGSYNEQFF. CDR3 nucleotides: TGTGCCAGCAGTTTCGGGGTGGGGCTGGGCTCCTACAATGAGCAGTTCTTC.

The chain carries TRBV9 and TRBJ2-4; TRBD2 might be the D (5 bases). The ends were cut back, 1 base at V and 4 bases at J, with 15 bases in the middle. There are 16 residues in the CDR3. CDR1 and CDR2 (germline): SGDLS, YYNGEE. The CDR3 region has the DNA TGTGCCAGCAGCGTATCATCCCGACTACAGAAAAACATTCAGTACTTC. Its translation: CASSVSSRLQKNIQYF.

The chain couples TRBV30 to TRBJ2-3; perhaps TRBD2 as D (6 bases). Germline assignment: CDR1 GTSNPN and CDR2 SVGIG (reference sequence). The CDR3 totals 11 residues. Trimming left V 5 bases short and J 5 bases short, with 8 bases between. CDR3 bases: TGTGCCTGGGCGGGGCAAGATACGCAGTATTTT. Protein sequence: CAWAGQDTQYF.

This clonotype was counted a few times. The chain recombines TRBV12-3 or TRBV12-4 with TRBJ1-5; TRBD1 matches at 7 bases. V was clipped by 7 bases and J by 0 bases; unmatched bases: 3. The CDR3 runs to 14 residues. CDR3 sequence reads: CASTSGGSNQPQHF. CDR3 nucleotide sequence: TGTGCCAGCACCTCAGGGGGTAGCAATCAGCCCCAGCATTTT.

The chain couples TRBV7-4 to TRBJ2-5, with D hard to call. This CDR3 is built from 16 residues. V lost 3 bases and J 0 bases, leaving 14 bases between the germline ends. Germline lookup yields CDR1 SGHVT and CDR2 SQSDAQ. CDR3 coding DNA: TGTGCCAGCAGCTTTACGATGAAGGCGGACCAAGAGACCCAGTACTTC. Translating it yields CASSFTMKADQETQYF. Variable domain in full (rest from reference TRBV7-4 and TRBJ2-5): GAGVSQSPRYKVAKRGRDVALRCDSISGHVTLYWYRQTLGQGSEVLTYSQSDAQRDKSGRPSGRFSAERPERSVSTLKIQRTEQGDSAVYLCASSFTMKADQETQYFGPGTRLLVL.

The V and J genes are TRBV20-1 and TRBJ2-7; 10 bases match TRBD2. Germline CDR1 DFQATT, CDR2 SNEGSKA (reference sequence). Germline trimming cut 3 bases from V and 0 bases from J; bases unmatched to any gene: 5. The CDR3 sequence is 15 residues long. CDR3 region: CSASGASGSSYEQYF. The CDR3 coding sequence is TGCAGTGCTAGTGGGGCTAGCGGGAGCTCCTACGAGCAGTACTTC.

The rearrangement joins TRBV21-1 to TRBJ2-3. TRBV21-1 counts as a pseudogene. The CDR3 has 15 residues. The CDR3 coding sequence is TGTGCCAGCTCCGTGAGGTTCTCCGGCACAGATACGCAGTATTTT. Protein: CASSVRFSGTDTQYF.

The chain couples TRBV5-1 to TRBJ2-6, with TRBD1 identical over 7 bases. CDR1 is SGHRS, CDR2 YFSETQ, per germline. This CDR3 is built from 18 residues. The trim removed 5 bases at V and 0 bases at J, leaving 11 bases unmatched. The CDR3 nucleotides are TGCGCCAGCAGGTCGTGGACAGGCCGCCCCTCTGGGGCCAACGTCCTGACTTTC. Residues: CASRSWTGRPSGANVLTF.

The CDR3 DNA sequence: TGCAGTGCTAGAGATCCGACAGGGAATGAAAAACTGTTTTTT. Residues: CSARDPTGNEKLFF. This chain links TRBV20-1 with TRBJ1-4; the match to TRBD1 covers 7 bases. The CDR3 runs 14 residues. Trimming at V came to 0 bases and at J to 5 bases, leaving 3 bases not matched to a gene. CDR1 and CDR2 (germline): DFQATT, SNEGSKA (reference sequence).

The rearrangement links TRBV29-1 to TRBJ2-3; D perhaps matches TRBD2 (5 bases). Trimming pared 2 bases from V and 8 bases from J, leaving 17 bases between. Germline CDR1 SQVTM, CDR2 ANQGSEA. CDR3 size: 14 residues. In DNA form, the CDR3 reads TGCAGCGTTGAACCAACGGGGTCGAGAGGTACGCAGTATTTT. This gives the protein CSVEPTGSRGTQYF.

The sample holds a few counts of this clonotype. The gene calls are TRBV5-1 and TRBJ2-5; 10 positions match TRBD1. With 3 bases clipped from V and 3 bases from J, the junction kept 2 bases outside the gene matches. Germline V lookup: CDR1 SGHRS, CDR2 YFSETQ. This CDR3 region has 14 residues. CDR3 nucleotides: TGCGCCAGCAGCTATGGGACAGGGGAAGAGACCCAGTACTTC. Translating it yields CASSYGTGEETQYF.

The V and J genes are TRBV27 and TRBJ2-1; 10 bases map to TRBD1. Germline V lookup: CDR1 MNHEY, CDR2 SMNVEV (reference sequence). The CDR3 covers 14 residues. V shed 3 bases and J 10 bases; nucleotides not matched to a gene: 6. The CDR3 DNA sequence: TGTGCCAGCAGTTTGGGGACAGGGGCCGGGGAGCAGTTCTTC. Its protein is CASSLGTGAGEQFF.

The chain joins TRBV6-5 to TRBJ1-1, with TRBD1 as a possible D gene (5 bases). This CDR3 spans 13 amino acids. The V gene's germline CDR1 is MNHEY and CDR2 SVGAGI. The V end was cut by 2 bases, the J end by 5 bases, with 9 bases between. The CDR3 bases are TGTGCCAGCAGTTACCTTCAGGGAACTGAAGCTTTCTTT. This translates into CASSYLQGTEAFF.

This clonotype has just a few counts. J is TRBJ2-5 and V is TRBV27; D uncertain. Deletions cut 5 bases from V and 1 base from J, with 17 bases between. This CDR3 comprises 16 residues. Germline CDR1 reads MNHEY; CDR2 reads SMNVEV (reference sequence). The CDR3 reads CASSQIRRQFQETQYF. The CDR3 DNA reads as TGTGCCAGCAGTCAGATCCGACGACAATTCCAAGAGACCCAGTACTTC.

In this sample, this clonotype turned up many times. CDR3 sequence reads: CASSETLSSYNEQFF. In nucleotides, the CDR3 is TGTGCCAGCAGCGAGACATTAAGCTCCTACAATGAGCAGTTCTTC. J is TRBJ2-1 and V is TRBV4-2; D ambiguous. Looked up from germline, CDR1 is LGHNA and CDR2 is YNFKEQ. The CDR3 sequence is 15 residues long. Trimming took 5 bases from V and 0 from J, leaving 11 bases between them.

This chain's CDR3 is CSARDLLGGEGLETQYF. The CDR3 DNA follows: TGCAGTGCTAGAGATCTCCTAGGGGGAGAAGGATTAGAGACCCAGTACTTC. V is TRBV20-1 and J is TRBJ2-5; possible D gene TRBD1, 6 bases. This CDR3 has 17 amino acids. Germline V gives CDR1 DFQATT, CDR2 SNEGSKA (reference sequence). V was cut by 0 bases and J by 4 bases, with 21 bases left in between.

This chain joins TRBV6-6 and TRBJ2-3; 7 bases are a match to TRBD2. In germline, CDR1 is MNHNY, CDR2 SVGAGI (reference sequence). V trimming: 6 bases; J trimming: 0 bases; junction bases outside the gene matches: 12. This CDR3 region has 17 residues. CDR3 in DNA: TGTGCCAGCAGCTATCCCACGGGGGGACGCAGCACAGATACGCAGTATTTT. Amino acids: CASSYPTGGRSTDTQYF.

This chain connects TRBV10-3 to TRBJ2-1, with 10 positions matching TRBD2. CDR1 ENHRY and CDR2 SYGVKD come from the germline V gene. V gave up 10 bases and J gave up 6 bases; unmatched junction bases: 12. This CDR3 has 15 amino acids. CDR3 in amino acids: CATNTLAGVSNEQFF. The CDR3 nucleotides read TGTGCCACTAATACCCTAGCGGGAGTGAGCAATGAGCAGTTCTTC.

The chain links TRBV20-1 to TRBJ2-3, with 9 bases matching TRBD1. Germline loops: CDR1 DFQATT, CDR2 SNEGSKA (reference sequence). V was pared by 2 bases and J by 4 bases, with 4 bases of the junction left unmatched. The CDR3 is 14 residues long. The CDR3 here is CSARTGGWADTQYF. The CDR3 bases are TGCAGTGCTAGAACAGGGGGCTGGGCAGATACGCAGTATTTT.

The rearrangement joins TRBV3-1 to TRBJ2-3, with D possibly matching TRBD2 (6 bases). Germline CDR1 and CDR2: LGHDT and YNNKEL (reference sequence). The V gene lost 4 bases and the J gene lost 4 bases, with 12 bases spanning the gap. CDR3 length: 14 amino acids. This CDR3 is CASSPRPGADTQYF. CDR3 coding DNA: TGTGCCAGCAGCCCCAGACCGGGGGCAGATACGCAGTATTTT.

In this sample, this clonotype turned up a few times. The gene calls are TRBV6-6 and TRBJ2-7, with 11 positions matching TRBD2. CDR3 length equals 17 residues. With V trimmed by 0 bases and J by 6 bases, 10 bases remained unmatched. Germline V lookup: CDR1 MNHNY, CDR2 SVGAGI (reference sequence). The CDR3 loop is CASSYSLLAGAVGEQYF. The CDR3 bases are TGTGCCAGCAGTTACTCACTACTAGCGGGAGCGGTTGGCGAGCAGTACTTC.

The CDR3 loop is CASSPPQGEQETQYF. The CDR3 DNA follows: TGTGCCAGCAGCCCACCACAGGGGGAACAAGAGACCCAGTACTTC. The chain couples TRBV6-6 to TRBJ2-5; 8 nucleotides agree with TRBD1. The CDR3 loop spans 15 amino acids. Germline values: CDR1 MNHNY, CDR2 SVGAGI (reference sequence). The ends lost 6 bases at V and 2 bases at J; junction bases unmatched: 8.

This chain links TRBV14 with TRBJ1-2, with D possibly TRBD1 on 5 matching bases. The germline V and J ends were trimmed by 0 bases and 3 bases, with 20 bases remaining between them. CDR3 length: 18 residues. Germline assignment: CDR1 SGHDN and CDR2 FVKESK. The CDR3: CASSQDDPGAAGDYGYTF. CDR3 coding DNA: TGTGCCAGCAGCCAAGACGACCCCGGGGCGGCGGGGGACTATGGCTACACCTTC. The complete variable domain, with remaining parts taken from reference TRBV14 and TRBJ1-2, reads EAGVTQFPSHSVIEKGQTVTLRCDPISGHDNLYWYRRVMGKEIKFLLHFVKESKQDESGMPNNRFLAERTGGTYSTLKVQPAELEDSGVYFCASSQDDPGAAGDYGYTFGSGTRLTVV.

The genes are TRBV30 and TRBJ2-3; D remains ambiguous. This CDR3 is built from 14 residues. Trimming cost V 0 bases and J 2 bases, with 9 bases left between them. Germline values: CDR1 GTSNPN, CDR2 SVGIG (reference sequence). CDR3 in amino acids: CAWSVRSNTDTQYF. CDR3 DNA: TGTGCCTGGAGTGTACGGTCGAACACAGATACGCAGTATTTT. The whole variable domain, filled in from reference TRBV30 and TRBJ2-3, reads SQTIHQWPATLVQPVGSPLSLECTVEGTSNPNLYWYRQAAGRGLQLLFYSVGIGQISSEVPQNLSASRPQDRQFILSSKKLLLSDSGFYLCAWSVRSNTDTQYFGPGTRLTVL.

In its sample, this clonotype was seen a few times. V and J are TRBV28 and TRBJ2-5; no clear D. Germline CDR1 MDHEN, CDR2 SYDVKM. The CDR3 is 15 residues long. V was shortened by 6 bases and J by 4 bases, with 18 bases between the two germline ends. The CDR3 is CASSNLIPGRETQYF. Written as DNA, the CDR3 is TGTGCCAGCAGCAATCTAATTCCTGGTAGAGAGACCCAGTACTTC.

The chain is built from TRBV30 and TRBJ1-2, with unresolved D. The CDR3 contains 12 residues. V lost 5 bases and J lost 7, with 14 bases in between. CDR1 is GTSNPN, CDR2 SVGIG, per germline (reference sequence). The CDR3 spells CAWPQAWGGYTF. The CDR3 nucleotides read TGTGCCTGGCCGCAGGCCTGGGGTGGCTACACCTTC.

The genes are TRBV7-2 and TRBJ2-3; the D is unclear. The V end lost 1 base, the J end lost 1 base, and 12 bases lay between the germline ends. Germline V CDR1 and CDR2: SGHTA, FQGNSA. The CDR3 consists of 16 residues. The CDR3 DNA is TGTGCCAGCAGCTTAGGGGGTCAGTGGGGCACAGATACGCAGTATTTT. Translated, it gives CASSLGGQWGTDTQYF. Combining the CDR3 with reference TRBV7-2 and TRBJ2-3 gives the whole variable domain GAGVSQSPSNKVTEKGKDVELRCDPISGHTALYWYRQSLGQGLEFLIYFQGNSAPDKSGLPSDRFSAERTGGSVSTLTIQRTQQEDSAVYLCASSLGGQWGTDTQYFGPGTRLTVL.